The 4 T cell receptor beta chains below come from one sample, sequenced in a study of T-cell memory formation after mild COVID-19. In TCRdb, the 5' RACE reads were re-called with MiXCR into one record per CDR3 protein. The sample has around 250,000 distinct CDR3 sequences, roughly a tenth seen once. Sample: PBMCs or a T cell subset sorted from them (not recorded which). The receptors shown here come from a man between 18 and 29 years old who had mild COVID-19 (a few samples of this study predate the infection). Cell type and time point are not known.

This clonotype was detected a few times. The rearrangement joins TRBV9 to TRBJ2-3, with D uncertain. This CDR3 comprises 14 residues. The germline gives CDR1 SGDLS, CDR2 YYNGEE. V was trimmed by 6 bases and J by 0 bases, leaving 11 bases between them. In nucleotides, the CDR3 is TGTGCCAGCACAATGGCAGCTAGCACAGATACGCAGTATTTT. Protein: CASTMAASTDTQYF. The whole variable domain, remainder taken from reference TRBV9 and TRBJ2-3, is DSGVTQTPKHLITATGQRVTLRCSPRSGDLSVYWYQQSLDQGLQFLIQYYNGEERAKGNILERFSAQQFPDLHSELNLSSLELGDSALYFCASTMAASTDTQYFGPGTRLTVL.

This clonotype appeared a few times. The chain couples TRBV12-3 or TRBV12-4 to TRBJ1-5; D is unresolved. V was shortened by 3 bases and J by 7 bases, with 13 bases between the two germline ends. The CDR3 is 14 residues long. CDR3 coding DNA: TGTGCCAGCAGTTTGTGGAGTGGAGGACAGCCCCAGCATTTT. It is translated as CASSLWSGGQPQHF.

The chain joins TRBV2 to TRBJ2-2; D unclear. The CDR3 sequence is 13 residues long. Per the germline V gene, CDR1 is SNHLY and CDR2 is FYNNEI. Trimming removed 5 bases at V and 7 bases at J, with 11 bases between. CDR3 sequence (DNA): TGTGCCAGCAGTATCGTGGCCCGCGGGGAGCTGTTTTTT. Its protein product is CASSIVARGELFF.

A few counts support this clonotype. The chain combines TRBV7-6 with TRBJ2-1; unclear D gene. CDR1 and CDR2 (germline): SGHVS, FNYEAQ. The V gene lost 1 base and the J gene lost 7 bases, with 17 bases spanning the gap. The CDR3 sequence is 16 residues long. The CDR3 loop is CASSLEGPLSKNEQFF. CDR3 DNA sequence: TGTGCCAGCAGCTTAGAGGGCCCCCTTTCTAAGAATGAGCAGTTCTTC.